Shown below are 3 T cell receptor beta chains from a single sample sequenced in a study of CXCR3-negative and CXCR3-positive naive CD8 T cells. Libraries were UMI-labeled 5' RACE TRB cDNA. TCRdb reanalyzed the 5' RACE reads, giving one entry per CDR3 protein sequence and no DNA. The sample includes under 65,000 distinct CDR3 sequences. The source material was memory CD8+ T cells from blood. All receptors come from a human donor in good health. Some clones in this sample may be carry-over from other donors' samples.

The chain combines TRBV2 with TRBJ2-1; TCRdb selects TRBD2, and the lack of DNA leaves this call unchecked. There are 16 residues in the CDR3. The V gene's germline CDR1 is SNHLY and CDR2 FYNNEI. The CDR3 protein is CASSSSSGGYYNEQFF.

CDR3 sequence reads: CASSSAGYNEQFF. This chain joins TRBV19 and TRBJ2-1. CDR3 size: 13 residues. Germline loops: CDR1 LNHDA, CDR2 SQIVND (reference sequence).

This chain's CDR3 is CSARDGGQGDTEAFF. The V call is TRBV20-1, the J call TRBJ1-1; the D call of TRBD1 rests on TCRdb alone, since no DNA is present to check it. The CDR3 spans 15 residues. CDR1 is DFQATT, CDR2 SNEGSKA, per germline (reference sequence).